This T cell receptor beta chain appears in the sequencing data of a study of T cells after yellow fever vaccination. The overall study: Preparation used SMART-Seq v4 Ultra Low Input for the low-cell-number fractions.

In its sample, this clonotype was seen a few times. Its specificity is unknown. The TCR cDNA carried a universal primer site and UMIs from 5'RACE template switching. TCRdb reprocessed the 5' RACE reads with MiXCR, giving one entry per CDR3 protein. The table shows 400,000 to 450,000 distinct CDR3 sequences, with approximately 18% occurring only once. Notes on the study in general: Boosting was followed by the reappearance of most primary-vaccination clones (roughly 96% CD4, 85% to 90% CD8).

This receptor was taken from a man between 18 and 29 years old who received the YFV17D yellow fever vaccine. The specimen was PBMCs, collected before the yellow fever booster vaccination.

The CDR3 loop is CASSYELRGGRYGYTF. The CDR3 nucleotides are TGTGCCAGCAGTTATGAGCTTAGGGGCGGAAGATATGGCTACACCTTC. The rearrangement joins TRBV6-5 to TRBJ1-2, with TRBD1 as a possible D gene (5 bases). There are 16 residues in the CDR3. Trimming cost V 3 bases and J 5 bases, with 19 bases left between them. Looked up from germline, CDR1 is MNHEY and CDR2 is SVGAGI.